Each of the 10 T cell receptor beta chains below was sequenced from the same sample in a study of blood T cell repertoires in COVID-19. This table comes from immunoSEQ multiplex PCR, and its TCRdb copy is limited to in-frame clones, with some not included. The repertoire holds about 140,000 clones, with 80% to 90% as singletons. The sample comprised peripheral blood. These receptors came from a woman between 50 and 59 years old with acute or convalescent COVID-19.

CDR3 sequence: CASSSGRGNQPQHF. The CDR3 DNA is TGTGCCAGCAGCTCGGGACGGGGGAATCAGCCCCAGCATTTT. The V and J genes are TRBV13 and TRBJ1-5, with D possibly being TRBD1 (5 bases). Germline V gene data show CDR1 as PRHDT and CDR2 as FYEKMQ (reference sequence). The length of the CDR3 is 14 residues. Trimming cost V 4 bases and J 4 bases, with 11 bases left between them.

The chain has TRBV18 and TRBJ2-7; D not certain. The CDR3 runs to 14 residues. The germline V gene encodes CDR1 KGHSH and CDR2 LQKENI. The V and J ends lost 6 bases and 0 bases respectively, with 12 bases between them. The CDR3 coding sequence is TGTGCCAGCTCCCCCAACGCCGGCTCCTACGAGCAGTACTTC. Its protein is CASSPNAGSYEQYF. The full variable domain, in which reference TRBV18 and TRBJ2-7 provide the parts outside the CDR3, is NAGVMQNPRHLVRRRGQEARLRCSPMKGHSHVYWYRQLPEEGLKFMVYLQKENIIDESGMPKERFSAEFPKEGPSILRIQQVVRGDSAAYFCASSPNAGSYEQYFGPGTRLTVT.

This chain connects TRBV5-1 to TRBJ2-7, with D uncertain. The germline gives CDR1 SGHRS, CDR2 YFSETQ. The CDR3 has 15 residues. V was trimmed by 0 bases and J by 0 bases, leaving 10 bases between them. CDR3 sequence (DNA): TGCGCCAGCAGCTTGGGGTACAGTTTCTCCTACGAGCAGTACTTC. Protein sequence: CASSLGYSFSYEQYF.

This sequence joins TRBV5-3 and TRBJ1-2, with D tentatively TRBD1 (5 bases). TRBV5-3 is recorded as an ORF, its role being uncertain. The germline V and J ends were trimmed by 9 bases and 7 bases, with 13 bases remaining between them. The CDR3 extends over 11 amino acids. The DNA of the CDR3 is TGTGCCACATGCCCAGGGCTTGGCTACACCTTC. As protein: CATCPGLGYTF.

The chain recombines TRBV19 with TRBJ1-6; D is uncertain. The length of the CDR3 is 14 residues. The V end was cut by 2 bases, the J end by 4 bases, with 6 bases between. Looked up from germline, CDR1 is LNHDA and CDR2 is SQIVND (reference sequence). DNA of the CDR3: TGTGCCAGTAGTATACCCCAGTATAATTCACCCCTCCACTTT. Translating it yields CASSIPQYNSPLHF.

This clone was detected a few times. The chain employs TRBV12-3 or TRBV12-4 and TRBJ1-2; D is uncertain. With 3 bases removed from V and 6 bases from J, the gap between germline ends came to 8 bases. The CDR3 has 12 amino acids. Here the CDR3 DNA reads TGTGCCAGCAGTTTCCCCGGGAATGGCTACACCTTC. This sequence encodes CASSFPGNGYTF.

The V call is TRBV11-2, the J call TRBJ2-7; D unclear. CDR1 and CDR2 from the germline V gene are SGHAT and FQNNGV. Trimming cost V 5 bases and J 1 base, with 3 bases left between them. The CDR3 is 11 residues long. The CDR3 protein is CASSPSYEQYF. The CDR3 region has the DNA TGTGCCAGCAGCCCTTCCTACGAGCAGTACTTC.

The V call is TRBV9, the J call TRBJ1-6; tentative D call: TRBD1 (5 bases). The CDR3 is 16 residues long. With 1 base removed from V and 9 bases from J, the gap between germline ends came to 17 bases. CDR1 SGDLS and CDR2 YYNGEE come from the germline V gene. The CDR3 sequence is CASSVLGRERGSPLHF. The CDR3 DNA follows: TGTGCCAGCAGCGTATTAGGGAGGGAAAGGGGTTCACCCCTCCACTTT.

Worth noting for this clone: This sample includes further DNA sequences coding for the same CDR3. This sequence joins TRBV18 and TRBJ1-5, with D perhaps matching TRBD1 (6 bases). The CDR3 is 15 amino acids. Germline CDR1 and CDR2: KGHSH and LQKENI. Trimming removed 0 bases from V and 4 bases from J, with 10 bases in between. Here the CDR3 DNA reads TGTGCCAGCTCACCACCTGGACAGCCTAATCAGCCCCAGCATTTT. This encodes CASSPPGQPNQPQHF.

The chain recombines TRBV19 with TRBJ1-1; 7 bases are shared with TRBD1. This CDR3 is built from 12 residues. Germline values: CDR1 LNHDA, CDR2 SQIVND (reference sequence). With V trimmed by 4 bases and J by 8 bases, 4 bases remained unmatched. CDR3 coding DNA: TGTGCCAGTAGTACCCCGGGACAGGAAGCTTTCTTT. It is translated as CASSTPGQEAFF. Complete variable domain (other parts from reference TRBV19 and TRBJ1-1): DGGITQSPKYLFRKEGQNVTLSCEQNLNHDAMYWYRQDPGQGLRLIYYSQIVNDFQKGDIAEGYSVSREKKESFPLTVTSAQKNPTAFYLCASSTPGQEAFFGQGTRLTVV.